This TCR beta chain was recovered during a study of T cells after yellow fever vaccination. Findings and limits, study-wide: In post-booster samples, most primary-vaccination clones reappeared (about 96% CD4, about 90% CD8). A small share of clonotypes appeared in both CD4 and CD8 compartments.

The CDR3 runs 16 residues. The germline V gene has CDR1 MNHEY and CDR2 SVGAGI. Germline trimming cut 2 bases from V and 10 bases from J; bases unmatched to any gene: 7. About this clonotype: Its target is unknown.

They built TCR cDNA with 5'RACE template switching, a step that put in a universal primer site and UMIs. TCRdb redid the calling of the 5' RACE reads with MiXCR, one entry per CDR3 protein. The sample lists under 600,000 distinct CDR3 sequences; less than 15% were seen once. This sequence originates from a man aged 25 to 40 who received the YFV17D yellow fever vaccine. Sequenced here: PBMCs, sampled on the day of the yellow fever booster vaccination. This chain connects TRBV6-5 to TRBJ2-1; 14 nucleotides agree with TRBD2. The CDR3 nucleotides are TGTGCCAGCAGTTACGGAGGACTAGCGGGAGGAGGGGAGCAGTTCTTC. This sequence encodes CASSYGGLAGGGEQFF.